What follows describes a single T cell receptor (beta chain). Germline CDR1 WNHNN, CDR2 SYGVQD (reference sequence). The CDR3 contains 18 residues. V lost 4 bases and J lost 2; bases outside the gene matches: 14. The sample is drawn from a study of cytomegalovirus exposure and HLA in healthy donors. With 60 Vbeta and 13 Jbeta primers, the PCR was carried out. Method: immunoSEQ multiplex PCR; TCRdb's copy keeps in-frame clones and lacks some. The sample contains about 70,000 clones, 74% of which appear only once. The receptor was derived from an older woman in good health and CMV-seropositive. Sequenced sample: PBMCs. This chain uses TRBV10-1 with TRBJ1-5; the match to TRBD1 covers 7 bases. The DNA of the CDR3 is TGCGCCAGCAGTGGAATGGAGGGGGCGCAGGGTCGCAATCAGCCCCAGCATTTT. Amino acid sequence: CASSGMEGAQGRNQPQHF.